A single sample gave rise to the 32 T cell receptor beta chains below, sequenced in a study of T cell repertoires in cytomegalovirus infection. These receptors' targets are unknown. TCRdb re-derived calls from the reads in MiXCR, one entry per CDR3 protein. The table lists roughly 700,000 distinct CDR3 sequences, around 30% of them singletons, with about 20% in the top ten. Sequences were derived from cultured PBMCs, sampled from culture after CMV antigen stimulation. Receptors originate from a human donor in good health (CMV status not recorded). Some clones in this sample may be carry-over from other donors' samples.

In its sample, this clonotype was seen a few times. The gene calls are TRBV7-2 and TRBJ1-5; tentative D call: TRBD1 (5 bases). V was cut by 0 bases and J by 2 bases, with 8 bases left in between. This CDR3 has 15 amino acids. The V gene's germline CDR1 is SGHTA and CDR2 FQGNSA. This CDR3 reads CASSLAMTGNQPQHF. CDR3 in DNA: TGTGCCAGCAGCTTAGCAATGACAGGCAATCAGCCCCAGCATTTT.

As DNA, the CDR3 is TGCAGTGCTAGTTGGGGTATCTCCTATGGCTACACCTTC. Translated, it gives CSASWGISYGYTF. The rearrangement uses TRBV20-1 and TRBJ1-2; D is undetermined. This CDR3 region has 13 residues. V shed 3 bases and J shed 4 bases, with 12 bases lying between them. Germline CDR1 and CDR2: DFQATT and SNEGSKA (reference sequence).

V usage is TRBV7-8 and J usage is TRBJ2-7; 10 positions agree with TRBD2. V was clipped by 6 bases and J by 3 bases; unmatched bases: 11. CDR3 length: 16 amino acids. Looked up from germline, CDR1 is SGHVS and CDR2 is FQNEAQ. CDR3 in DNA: TGTGCCAGCAGTCGGGTCAGCGGGGGGGCCTTCTACGAGCAGTACTTC. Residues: CASSRVSGGAFYEQYF.

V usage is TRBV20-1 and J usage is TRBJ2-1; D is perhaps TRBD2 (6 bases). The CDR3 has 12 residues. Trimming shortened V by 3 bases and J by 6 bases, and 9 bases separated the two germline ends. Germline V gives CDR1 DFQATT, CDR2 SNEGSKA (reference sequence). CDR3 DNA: TGCAGTGCTAGTCCCGGGGGCAATGAGCAGTTCTTC. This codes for CSASPGGNEQFF.

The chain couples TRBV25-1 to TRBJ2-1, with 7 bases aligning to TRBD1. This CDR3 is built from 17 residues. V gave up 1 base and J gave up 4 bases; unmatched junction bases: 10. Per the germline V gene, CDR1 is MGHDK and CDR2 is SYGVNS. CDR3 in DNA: TGTGCCAGCAGTGAATCTTACAGGGGCGCGGTATACAATGAGCAGTTCTTC. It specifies CASSESYRGAVYNEQFF.

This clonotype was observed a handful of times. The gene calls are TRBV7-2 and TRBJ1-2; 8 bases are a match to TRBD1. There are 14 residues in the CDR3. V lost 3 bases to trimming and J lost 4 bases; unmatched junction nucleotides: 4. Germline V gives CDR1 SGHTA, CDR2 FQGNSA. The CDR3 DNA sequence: TGTGCCAGCAGCTTGACAGGGGTAGGCTATGGCTACACCTTC. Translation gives CASSLTGVGYGYTF.

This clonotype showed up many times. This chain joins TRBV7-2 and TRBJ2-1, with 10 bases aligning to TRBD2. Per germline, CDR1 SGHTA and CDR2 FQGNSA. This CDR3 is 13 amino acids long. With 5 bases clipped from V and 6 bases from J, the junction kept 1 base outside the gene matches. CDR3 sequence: CASSRTSGNEQFF. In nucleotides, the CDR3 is TGTGCCAGCAGCCGGACTAGCGGCAATGAGCAGTTCTTC. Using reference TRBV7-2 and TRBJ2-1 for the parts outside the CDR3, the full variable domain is GAGVSQSPSNKVTEKGKDVELRCDPISGHTALYWYRQSLGQGLEFLIYFQGNSAPDKSGLPSDRFSAERTGGSVSTLTIQRTQQEDSAVYLCASSRTSGNEQFFGPGTRLTVL.

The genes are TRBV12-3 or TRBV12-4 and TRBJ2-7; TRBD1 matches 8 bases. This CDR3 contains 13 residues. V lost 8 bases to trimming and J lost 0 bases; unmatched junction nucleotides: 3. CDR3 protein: CASRTGTSYEQYF. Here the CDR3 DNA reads TGTGCCAGCCGGACAGGGACCTCCTACGAGCAGTACTTC.

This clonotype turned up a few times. The CDR3 DNA is TGTGCCCTGCTGGAGGACAGACGCACCGGGGAGCTGTTTTTT. Translation gives CALLEDRRTGELFF. The chain links TRBV7-6 to TRBJ2-2; maybe TRBD1 (6 bases). The CDR3 length is 14 residues. Between the trimmed V and J ends, which lost 11 bases and 4 bases, there was a span of 17 bases. The germline CDR1 and CDR2 sequences are SGHVS and FNYEAQ.

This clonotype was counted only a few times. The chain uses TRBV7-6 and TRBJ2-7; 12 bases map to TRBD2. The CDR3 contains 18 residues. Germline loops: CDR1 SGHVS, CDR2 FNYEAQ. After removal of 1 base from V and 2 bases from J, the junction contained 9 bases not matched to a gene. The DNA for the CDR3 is TGTGCCAGCAGCTTAGGCCCCTCCCCTAGCGGGGGGGCCTACGAGCAGTACTTC. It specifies CASSLGPSPSGGAYEQYF.

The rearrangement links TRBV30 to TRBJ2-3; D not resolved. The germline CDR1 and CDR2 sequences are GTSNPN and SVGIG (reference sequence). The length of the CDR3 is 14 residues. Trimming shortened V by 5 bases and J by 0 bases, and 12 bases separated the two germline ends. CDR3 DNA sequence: TGTGCCTGGGAGCAGAGTTTTAGCACAGATACGCAGTATTTT. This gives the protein CAWEQSFSTDTQYF.

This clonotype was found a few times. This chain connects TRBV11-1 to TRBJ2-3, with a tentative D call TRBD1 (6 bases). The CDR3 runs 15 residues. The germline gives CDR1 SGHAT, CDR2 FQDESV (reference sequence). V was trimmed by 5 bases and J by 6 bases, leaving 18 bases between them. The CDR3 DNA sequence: TGTGCCAGCAGCCTCGGGGACATGCAATTGGATACGCAGTATTTT. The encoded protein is CASSLGDMQLDTQYF.

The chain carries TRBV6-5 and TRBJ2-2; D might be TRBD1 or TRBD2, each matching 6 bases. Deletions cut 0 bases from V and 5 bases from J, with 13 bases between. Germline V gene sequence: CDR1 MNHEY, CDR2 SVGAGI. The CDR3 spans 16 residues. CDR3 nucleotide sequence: TGTGCCAGCAGTTACTCGATAGGGGGGCGGACCGGGGAGCTGTTTTTT. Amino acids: CASSYSIGGRTGELFF.

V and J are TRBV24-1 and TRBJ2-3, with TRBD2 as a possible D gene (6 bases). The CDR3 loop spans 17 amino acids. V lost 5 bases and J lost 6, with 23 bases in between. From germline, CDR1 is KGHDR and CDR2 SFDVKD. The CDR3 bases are TGTGCCACCAGTGTGGGCCCCGGAGAAGTGGGGAGGGATACGCAGTATTTT. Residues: CATSVGPGEVGRDTQYF.

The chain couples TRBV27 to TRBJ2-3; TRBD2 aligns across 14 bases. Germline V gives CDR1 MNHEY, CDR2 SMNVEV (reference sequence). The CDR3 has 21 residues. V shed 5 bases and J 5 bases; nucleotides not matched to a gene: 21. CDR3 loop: CASSPVVKGGLAGVVRDTQYF. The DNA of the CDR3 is TGTGCCAGCAGTCCCGTGGTAAAGGGGGGACTAGCGGGAGTTGTCCGAGATACGCAGTATTTT.

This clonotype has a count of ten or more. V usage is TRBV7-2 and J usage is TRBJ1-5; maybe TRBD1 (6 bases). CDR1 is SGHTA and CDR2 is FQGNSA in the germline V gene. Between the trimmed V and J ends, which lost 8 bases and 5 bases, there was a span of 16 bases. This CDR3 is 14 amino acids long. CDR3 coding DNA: TGTGCCAGCCGAGGTGGGGGCAGCGATCAGCCCCAGCATTTT. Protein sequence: CASRGGGSDQPQHF.

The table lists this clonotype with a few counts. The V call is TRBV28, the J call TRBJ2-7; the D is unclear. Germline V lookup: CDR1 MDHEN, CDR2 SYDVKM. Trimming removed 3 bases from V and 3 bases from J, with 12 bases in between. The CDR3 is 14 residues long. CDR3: CASSFYRVHYEQYF. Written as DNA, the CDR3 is TGTGCCAGCAGTTTTTACCGGGTTCACTACGAGCAGTACTTC.

CDR3 in amino acids: CASSFRLAGGREQFF. CDR3 nucleotides: TGCGCCAGCAGCTTTCGACTAGCGGGAGGCCGCGAGCAGTTCTTC. The chain uses TRBV4-1 and TRBJ2-1, with 13 bases aligning to TRBD2. Germline values: CDR1 MGHRA, CDR2 YSYEKL. Unmatched junction bases numbered 8, after V lost 5 bases and J lost 10 bases. The CDR3 consists of 15 residues.

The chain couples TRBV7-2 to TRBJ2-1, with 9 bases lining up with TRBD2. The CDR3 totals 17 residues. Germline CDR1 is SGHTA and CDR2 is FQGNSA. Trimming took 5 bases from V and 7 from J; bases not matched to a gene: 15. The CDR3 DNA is TGTGCCAGCAGCCCGAGCGGGGGGCCCCCGAGGGAAAATGAGCAGTTCTTC. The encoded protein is CASSPSGGPPRENEQFF.

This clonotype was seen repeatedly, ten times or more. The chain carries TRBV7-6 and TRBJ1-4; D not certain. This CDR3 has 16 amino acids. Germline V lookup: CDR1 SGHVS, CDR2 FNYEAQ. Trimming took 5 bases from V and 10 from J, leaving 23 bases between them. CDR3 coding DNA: TGTGCCAGCAGCCCCCAGGTCGGAGTGGAGGGCGGAAAACTGTTTTTT. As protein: CASSPQVGVEGGKLFF. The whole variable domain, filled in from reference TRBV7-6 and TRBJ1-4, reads GAGVSQSPRYKVTKRGQDVALRCDPISGHVSLYWYRQALGQGPEFLTYFNYEAQQDKSGLPNDRFSAERPEGSISTLTIQRTEQRDSAMYRCASSPQVGVEGGKLFFGSGTQLSVL.

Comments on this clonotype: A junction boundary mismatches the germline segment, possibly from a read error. The CDR3 DNA reads TGTGCCAGCAGCCTAGCGGGAGATGAGACCCAGTACTTC. Translation: CASSLAGDETQYF. The genes are TRBV7-8 and TRBJ2-5; 10 nucleotides match TRBD2. The CDR3 runs to 13 residues. Germline-derived CDR1 and CDR2 are SGHVS and FQNEAQ.

This CDR3 is CASFRTSGGAHEQFF. DNA of the CDR3: TGTGCCAGCTTCAGAACTAGCGGAGGGGCCCATGAGCAGTTCTTC. V usage is TRBV7-9 and J usage is TRBJ2-1, with 8 bases aligning to TRBD2. Germline CDR1 and CDR2: SEHNR and FQNEAQ (reference sequence). Unmatched junction bases numbered 14, after V lost 8 bases and J lost 8 bases. CDR3 size: 15 residues.

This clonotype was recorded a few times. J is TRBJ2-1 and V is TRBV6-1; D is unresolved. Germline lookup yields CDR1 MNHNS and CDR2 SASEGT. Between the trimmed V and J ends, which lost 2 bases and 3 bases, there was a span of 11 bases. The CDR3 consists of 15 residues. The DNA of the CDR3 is TGTGCCAGCAGTGAAACTACGTTCTTCTACAATGAGCAGTTCTTC. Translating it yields CASSETTFFYNEQFF.

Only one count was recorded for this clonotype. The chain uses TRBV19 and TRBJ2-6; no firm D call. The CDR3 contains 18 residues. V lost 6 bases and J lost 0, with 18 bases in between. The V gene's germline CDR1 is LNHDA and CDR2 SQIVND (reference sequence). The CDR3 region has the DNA TGTGCCAGTAGCCGTACGACGTTTCACCCCTCTGGGGCCAACGTCCTGACTTTC. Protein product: CASSRTTFHPSGANVLTF.

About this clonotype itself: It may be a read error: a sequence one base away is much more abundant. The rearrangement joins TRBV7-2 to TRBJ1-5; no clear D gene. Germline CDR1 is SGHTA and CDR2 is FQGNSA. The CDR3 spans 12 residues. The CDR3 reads CASSNSIQPQHF. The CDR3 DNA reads TGTGCCAGTAGCAATAGCATTCAGCCCCAGCATTTT.

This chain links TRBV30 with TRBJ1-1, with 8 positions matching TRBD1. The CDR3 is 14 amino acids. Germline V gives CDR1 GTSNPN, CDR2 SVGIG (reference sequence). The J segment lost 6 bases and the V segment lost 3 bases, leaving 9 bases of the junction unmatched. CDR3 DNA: TGTGCCTGGAGGGCGGGACAGGTAACGGCTGAAGCTTTCTTT. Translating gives CAWRAGQVTAEAFF.

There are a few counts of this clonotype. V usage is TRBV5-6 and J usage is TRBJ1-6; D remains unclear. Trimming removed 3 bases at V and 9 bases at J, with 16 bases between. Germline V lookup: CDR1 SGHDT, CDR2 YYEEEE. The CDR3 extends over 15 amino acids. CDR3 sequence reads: CASSYRDSLVSPLHF. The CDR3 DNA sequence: TGTGCCAGCAGCTACCGGGATAGCTTGGTTTCACCCCTCCACTTT.

CDR3 nucleotide sequence: TGTGCCAGCAGTCCGGGATTCAGCTCCTACGAGCAGTACTTC. Amino acids: CASSPGFSSYEQYF. The J gene is TRBJ2-7, the V gene TRBV3-1; the D gene is possibly TRBD2 (5 bases). Germline CDR1 is LGHDT and CDR2 is YNNKEL (reference sequence). Trimming cost V 6 bases and J 0 bases, with 12 bases left between them. The CDR3 has 14 residues.

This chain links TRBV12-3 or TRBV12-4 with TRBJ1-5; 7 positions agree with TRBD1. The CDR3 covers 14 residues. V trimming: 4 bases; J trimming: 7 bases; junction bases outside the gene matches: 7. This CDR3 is CASSYQGEEQPQHF. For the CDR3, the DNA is TGTGCCAGCAGTTACCAGGGGGAAGAGCAGCCCCAGCATTTT.

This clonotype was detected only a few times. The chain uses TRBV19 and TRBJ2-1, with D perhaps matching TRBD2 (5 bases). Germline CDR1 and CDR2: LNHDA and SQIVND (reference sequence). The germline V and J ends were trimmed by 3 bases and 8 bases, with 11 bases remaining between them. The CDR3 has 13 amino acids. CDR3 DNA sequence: TGTGCCAGTAGTATCCGAGGGCGGGATGAGCAGTTCTTC. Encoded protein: CASSIRGRDEQFF.

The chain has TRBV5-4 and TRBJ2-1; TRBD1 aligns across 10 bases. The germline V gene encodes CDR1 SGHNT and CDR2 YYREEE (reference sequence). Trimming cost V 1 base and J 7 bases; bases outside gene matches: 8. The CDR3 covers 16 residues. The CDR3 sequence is CASSLRGQGTWNEQFF. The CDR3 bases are TGTGCCAGCAGCTTGAGGGGACAGGGGACCTGGAATGAGCAGTTCTTC.

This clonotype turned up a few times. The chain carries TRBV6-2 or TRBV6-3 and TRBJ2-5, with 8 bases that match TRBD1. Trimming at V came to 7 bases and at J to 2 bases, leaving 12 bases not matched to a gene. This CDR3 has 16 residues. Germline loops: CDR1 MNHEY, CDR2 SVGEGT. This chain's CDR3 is CASNPISRQGQETQYF. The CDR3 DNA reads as TGTGCCAGCAATCCGATTTCCAGACAGGGGCAAGAGACCCAGTACTTC.